This T cell receptor beta chain was documented in a study of response to subunit inactivated influenza vaccine. Study-wide points: It was the authors' suggestion that each seasonal influenza vaccination recruits few new T cells.

This CDR3 comprises 15 residues. Trimming at V came to 2 bases and at J to 6 bases, leaving 5 bases not matched to a gene. Germline V gives CDR1 SGHTS, CDR2 YDEGEE. One entry per CDR3 protein, called by TCRdb with MiXCR from the RT-PCR reads. The sample lists 550,000 to 600,000 distinct CDR3 sequences; approximately 12% were seen once. Note on this clonotype: Its antigen is as yet unknown.

The TCR sequence derives from a man in his forties or fifties who received an inactivated influenza vaccine. Specimen: PBMCs from blood, collected on the day of vaccination. The V call is TRBV5-8, the J call TRBJ2-2; 9 nucleotides match TRBD2. As DNA, the CDR3 is TGTGCCAGCAGCTTTCTTCTAGCGGGATCCGGGGAGCTGTTTTTT. Translated: CASSFLLAGSGELFF.